The source of this T cell receptor beta chain is a study of blood T cell repertoires in COVID-19. Donors were grouped by their self-reported clinical history. Trimming cost V 7 bases and J 6 bases; bases outside gene matches: 10. Germline CDR1 LNHDA, CDR2 SQIVND (reference sequence). The CDR3 loop spans 15 amino acids. Produced via immunoSEQ multiplex PCR; TCRdb's table is partial and in-frame only. The sample carries about 270,000 clones, roughly 85% recorded once. The V and J genes are TRBV19 and TRBJ2-4; TRBD2 agrees at 9 bases. Material for sequencing was PBMCs or T cells enriched from blood (not recorded which). The receptor was derived from a woman in her forties or fifties with acute COVID-19. The CDR3 spells CASTHGGGAGNIQYF. CDR3 DNA sequence: TGTGCCAGTACCCATGGCGGGGGGGCCGGAAACATTCAGTACTTC.